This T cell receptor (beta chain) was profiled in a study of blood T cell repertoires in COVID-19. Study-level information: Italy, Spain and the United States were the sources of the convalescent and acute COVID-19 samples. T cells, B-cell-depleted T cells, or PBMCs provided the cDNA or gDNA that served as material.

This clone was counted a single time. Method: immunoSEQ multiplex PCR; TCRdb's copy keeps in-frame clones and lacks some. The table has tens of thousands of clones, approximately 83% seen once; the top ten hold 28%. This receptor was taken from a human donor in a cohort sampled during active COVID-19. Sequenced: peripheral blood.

CDR3 sequence reads: CASSLPQGASSPLHF. CDR3 sequence (DNA): TGTGCCAGCAGCTTACCACAGGGGGCGAGCTCACCCCTCCACTTT. This chain uses TRBV7-8 with TRBJ1-6; 9 bases fit TRBD1. After removal of 2 bases from V and 10 bases from J, the junction contained 6 bases not matched to a gene. Germline V CDR1 and CDR2: SGHVS, FQNEAQ. The CDR3 sequence is 15 residues long.